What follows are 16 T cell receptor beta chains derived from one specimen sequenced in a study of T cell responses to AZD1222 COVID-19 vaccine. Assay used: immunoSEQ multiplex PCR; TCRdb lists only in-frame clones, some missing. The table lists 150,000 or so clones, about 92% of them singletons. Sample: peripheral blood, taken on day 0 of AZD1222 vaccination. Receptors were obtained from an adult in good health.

This CDR3 reads CASSIGRDSPLHF. DNA for the CDR3: TGTGCCAGTAGTATAGGTCGGGATTCACCCCTCCACTTT. The V and J genes are TRBV19 and TRBJ1-6; D is undetermined. This CDR3 region has 13 residues. V lost 1 base and J 8 bases, leaving 6 bases between the germline ends. Germline-derived CDR1 and CDR2 are LNHDA and SQIVND (reference sequence).

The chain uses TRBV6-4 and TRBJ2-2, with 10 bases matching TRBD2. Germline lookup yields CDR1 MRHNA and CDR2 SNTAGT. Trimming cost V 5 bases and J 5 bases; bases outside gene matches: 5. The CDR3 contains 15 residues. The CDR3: CASSPSGGATGELFF. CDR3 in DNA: TGTGCCAGCAGTCCGAGCGGGGGGGCAACCGGGGAGCTGTTTTTT.

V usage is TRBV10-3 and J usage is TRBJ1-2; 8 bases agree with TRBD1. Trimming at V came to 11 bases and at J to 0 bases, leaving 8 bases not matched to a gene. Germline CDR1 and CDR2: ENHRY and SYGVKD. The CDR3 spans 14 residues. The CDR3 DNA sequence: TGTGCCTTCAACTCGGACAGGGCTAACTATGGCTACACCTTC. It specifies CAFNSDRANYGYTF.

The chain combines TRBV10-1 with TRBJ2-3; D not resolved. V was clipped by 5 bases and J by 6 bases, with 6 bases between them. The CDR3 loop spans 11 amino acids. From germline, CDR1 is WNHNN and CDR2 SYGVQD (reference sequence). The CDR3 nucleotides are TGCGCCAGCAGTCCAGGTGATACGCAGTATTTT. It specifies CASSPGDTQYF.

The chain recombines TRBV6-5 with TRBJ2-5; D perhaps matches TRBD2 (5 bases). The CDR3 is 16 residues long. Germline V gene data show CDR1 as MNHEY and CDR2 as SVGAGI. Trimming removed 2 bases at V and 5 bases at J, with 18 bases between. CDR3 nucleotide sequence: TGTGCCAGCAGTTACGTGGACTCCCGTGGATGGGAGACCCAGTACTTC. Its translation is CASSYVDSRGWETQYF.

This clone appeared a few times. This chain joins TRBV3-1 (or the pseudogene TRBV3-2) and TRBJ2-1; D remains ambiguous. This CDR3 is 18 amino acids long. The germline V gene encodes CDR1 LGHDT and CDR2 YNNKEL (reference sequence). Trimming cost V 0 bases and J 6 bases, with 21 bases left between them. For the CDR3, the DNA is TGTGCCAGCAGCCAAGATCGGGCCCAGATGACCCCAAGCAATGAGCAGTTCTTC. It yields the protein CASSQDRAQMTPSNEQFF.

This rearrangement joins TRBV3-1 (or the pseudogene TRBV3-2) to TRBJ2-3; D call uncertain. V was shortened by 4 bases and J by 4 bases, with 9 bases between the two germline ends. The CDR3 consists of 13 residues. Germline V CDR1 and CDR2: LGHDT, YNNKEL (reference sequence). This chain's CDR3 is CASSPHSADTQYF. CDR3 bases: TGTGCCAGCAGCCCTCACTCCGCAGATACGCAGTATTTT.

In DNA, the CDR3 is TGTGCCAGCAGCCAAGATCTCCGGGCCCCGAATTCACCCCTCCACTTT. Protein product: CASSQDLRAPNSPLHF. The V gene is TRBV4-2, the J gene TRBJ1-6; no definite D call. Germline assignment: CDR1 LGHNA and CDR2 YNFKEQ. Trimming stripped 0 bases from V and 7 bases from J, with 13 bases between. The length of the CDR3 is 16 residues.

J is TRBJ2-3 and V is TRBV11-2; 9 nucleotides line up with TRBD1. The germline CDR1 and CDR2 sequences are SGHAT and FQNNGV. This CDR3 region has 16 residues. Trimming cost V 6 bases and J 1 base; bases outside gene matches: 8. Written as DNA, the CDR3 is TGTGCCAGCAGATACACAGGGGGCGCAGGCACAGATACGCAGTATTTT. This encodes CASRYTGGAGTDTQYF.

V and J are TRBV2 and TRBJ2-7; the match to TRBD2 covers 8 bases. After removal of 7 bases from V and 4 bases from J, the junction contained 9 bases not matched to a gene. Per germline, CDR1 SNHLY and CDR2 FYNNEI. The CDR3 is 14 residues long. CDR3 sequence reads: CASTFGGGRYEQYF. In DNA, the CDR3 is TGTGCCAGCACTTTCGGGGGGGGGCGGTACGAGCAGTACTTC.

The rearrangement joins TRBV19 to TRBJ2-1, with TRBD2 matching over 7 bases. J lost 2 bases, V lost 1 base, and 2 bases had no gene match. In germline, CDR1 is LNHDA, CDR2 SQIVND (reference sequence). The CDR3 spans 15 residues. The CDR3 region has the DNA TGTGCCAGTAGTATAGCCAGCGGGGCCTACAATGAGCAGTTCTTC. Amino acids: CASSIASGAYNEQFF. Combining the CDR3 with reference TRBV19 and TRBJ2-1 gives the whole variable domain DGGITQSPKYLFRKEGQNVTLSCEQNLNHDAMYWYRQDPGQGLRLIYYSQIVNDFQKGDIAEGYSVSREKKESFPLTVTSAQKNPTAFYLCASSIASGAYNEQFFGPGTRLTVL.

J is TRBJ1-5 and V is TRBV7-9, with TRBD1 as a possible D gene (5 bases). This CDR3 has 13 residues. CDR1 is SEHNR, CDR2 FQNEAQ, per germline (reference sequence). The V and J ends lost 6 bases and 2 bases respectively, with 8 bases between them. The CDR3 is CASRGGGNQPQHF. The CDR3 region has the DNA TGTGCCAGCAGGGGAGGGGGCAATCAGCCCCAGCATTTT.

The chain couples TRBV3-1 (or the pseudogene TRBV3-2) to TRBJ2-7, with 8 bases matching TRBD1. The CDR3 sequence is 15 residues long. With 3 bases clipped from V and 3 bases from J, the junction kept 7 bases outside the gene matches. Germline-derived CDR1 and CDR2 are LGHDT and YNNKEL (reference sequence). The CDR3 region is CASSHSSDRGYEQYF. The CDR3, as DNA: TGTGCCAGCAGCCACTCCTCAGACAGGGGCTACGAGCAGTACTTC.

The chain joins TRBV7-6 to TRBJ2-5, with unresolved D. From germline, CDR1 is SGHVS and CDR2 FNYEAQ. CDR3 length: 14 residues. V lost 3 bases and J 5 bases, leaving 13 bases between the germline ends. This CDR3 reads CASSFRRTRETQYF. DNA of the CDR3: TGTGCCAGCAGCTTCAGACGGACCCGGGAGACCCAGTACTTC. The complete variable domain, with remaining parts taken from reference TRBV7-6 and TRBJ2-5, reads GAGVSQSPRYKVTKRGQDVALRCDPISGHVSLYWYRQALGQGPEFLTYFNYEAQQDKSGLPNDRFSAERPEGSISTLTIQRTEQRDSAMYRCASSFRRTRETQYFGPGTRLLVL.

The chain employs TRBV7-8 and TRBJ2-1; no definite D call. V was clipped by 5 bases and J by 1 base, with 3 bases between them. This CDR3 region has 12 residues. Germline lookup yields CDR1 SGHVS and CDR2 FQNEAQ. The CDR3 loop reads CASSRSYNEQFF. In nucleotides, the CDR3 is TGTGCCAGCAGCCGATCCTACAATGAGCAGTTCTTC.

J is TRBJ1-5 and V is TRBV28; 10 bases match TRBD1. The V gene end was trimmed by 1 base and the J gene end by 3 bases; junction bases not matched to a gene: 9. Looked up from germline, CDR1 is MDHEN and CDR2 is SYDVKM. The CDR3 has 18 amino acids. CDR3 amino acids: CASSLYDRGRDSNQPQHF. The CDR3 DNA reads TGTGCCAGCAGTTTATACGACAGGGGGCGAGATTCCAATCAGCCCCAGCATTTT.